The subject of this entry is one TCR beta chain. Its antigen has not been determined. Base quality data are lacking; no much larger clone is found one base away. The germline V gene specifies KGHSH as CDR1 and LQKENI as CDR2. The CDR3 covers 16 residues, taking in both the cysteine and the phenylalanine. CDR3 DNA only is kept here, 48 bases in frame from base 1. Here V drops 2 bases and J drops 2 bases, and the junction holds 7 bases not matched to any gene. The time point label here, explained by the study, means: week 35, safety follow-up. A 20-mer mutant IDH1 peptide at 300 micrograms in Montanide made up each vaccine dose, which was injected subcutaneously together with topical imiquimod. Eight vaccinations were administered to patients in weeks 1, 3, 5, 7, 11, 15, 19 and 23, corresponding to visits V03 through V10. Newly diagnosed WHO grade 3 or 4 IDH1-mutant astrocytomas showing loss of nuclear ATRX were present in the donors. The samples were drawn from NOA16, a multicentre, single-arm, open-label phase I trial in Germany that tested a mutant IDH1 peptide vaccine in humans for the first time. Genomic DNA for TCRB sequencing was extracted from EDTA blood using the DNeasy Blood and Tissue Kit.

The sample originates from a study of a mutant IDH1 vaccine in newly diagnosed glioma (dated by TCRdb to about 2021). Background on the whole study: Vaccination was initiated 4-6 weeks after radiotherapy alone, or concurrently with temozolomide cycles in the chemotherapy-containing groups. Longitudinal TCRB deep sequencing was performed for roughly 27 treated patients wherever samples were available for exploratory analyses. Peripheral blood samples were drawn at six visits, namely V03 (baseline), V05, V07, V10, V12 and V13. The week-35 safety follow-up was designated visit V12, and the week-47 end of study was designated visit V13. Before enrollment, most patients had been given radiochemotherapy with temozolomide as standard therapy, while the rest had received either radiotherapy alone or temozolomide alone. Of the approximately 29 treated patients, 62.5% were male and about 40% were female, and a mean age of approximately 40 years was recorded.

The method behind the library was the immunoSEQ multiplex PCR assay. Rearranged TCR beta chain sequences were amplified using the hsTCRB Kit according to the manufacturer's protocol. TCRB libraries were sequenced on an Illumina MiSeq. The source study handled its data this way. The proprietary platform of the kit vendor was used for demultiplexing, trimming and gene mapping. The table comes from immuneACCESS by way of TCRdb, which keeps in-frame sequences with V and J called. Part of the clones is missing from these tables; in studies checked, under half for an unresolved V gene and the rest for unknown reasons. V, J and clone size are taken as reported in that table, and D and trimming were inferred from the DNA itself. A total of roughly 60,000 clones appear in this sample, roughly four fifths of them only once. Together, the top ten hold roughly 5.2% of the sample. Study-wide findings and limitations: Immune responses induced by the vaccine were seen in roughly 95% of patients across multiple MHC alleles. No apparent relationship was observed between pseudoprogression and alterations in the top peripheral T cell clonotypes detected by TCRB sequencing. Selection of PBMC samples for TCRB deep sequencing was based on availability. It was noted by the authors that analyses of patient blood samples could not be reproduced owing to sample limitations.

Sequenced here: PBMCs, sampled from a glioma patient whose treatment included an IDH1 peptide vaccine. The TCR originated in a middle-aged man with glioma. Recombination linked TRBV18 to TRBJ1-1; TRBD1 matches 8 bases in the middle. The CDR3 corresponds to CASSPSQGADNTEAFF. The DNA sequence follows: TGTGCCAGCTCACCATCCCAGGGGGCGGATAACACTGAAGCTTTCTTT. The CDR3 plus the reference TRBV18 and TRBJ1-1 genes for the other parts give the full variable domain: NAGVMQNPRHLVRRRGQEARLRCSPMKGHSHVYWYRQLPEEGLKFMVYLQKENIIDESGMPKERFSAEFPKEGPSILRIQQVVRGDSAAYFCASSPSQGADNTEAFFGQGTRLTVV.